This TCR beta chain was obtained from a study of T cells in women clearing cervical HPV infection. Background on the study: Controls gave blood once infection was undetectable; cases at lesion identification. For cases, blood was sampled a median about 160 days after lesion detection, interquartile range roughly 80 to 220 days.

To note about this clone: The CDR3 extends 3 residues past the end of the read, so its final part is completed from the germline J gene.

After removal of 1 base from V and 2 bases from J, the junction contained 7 bases not matched to a gene. The CDR3 contains 17 residues. CDR1 is MNHEY and CDR2 is SMNVEV in the germline V gene (reference sequence). The repertoire was sequenced with immunoSEQ multiplex PCR; TCRdb's copy has only in-frame clones and lacks some. Its clone listing holds over 25,000 clones. The receptor was derived from a woman between 18 and 70 years old with a cervical HPV16 infection that either progressed to CIN3+ or cleared (not recorded which). The chain uses TRBV27 and TRBJ2-7; TRBD1 matches 11 bases. What was sequenced was blood buffy coat. Incomplete CDR3 DNA: TGTGCCAGCAGTTTATTGGGGACAGGGGGGACCCCCTACGAG. Residues: CASSLLGTGGTPYE. The complete CDR3 sequence is CASSLLGTGGTPYEQYF.